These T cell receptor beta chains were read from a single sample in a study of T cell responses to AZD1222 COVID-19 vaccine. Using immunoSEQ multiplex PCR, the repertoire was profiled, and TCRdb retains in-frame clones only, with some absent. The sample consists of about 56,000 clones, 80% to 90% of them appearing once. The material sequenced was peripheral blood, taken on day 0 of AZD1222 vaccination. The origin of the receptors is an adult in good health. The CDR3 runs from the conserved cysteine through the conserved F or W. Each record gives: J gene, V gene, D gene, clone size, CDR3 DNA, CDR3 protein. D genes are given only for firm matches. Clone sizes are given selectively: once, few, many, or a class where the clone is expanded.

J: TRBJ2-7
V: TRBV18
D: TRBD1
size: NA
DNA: TGTGCCAGCTCACCGAATAGGGGGCAAGGGTCCTACGAGCAGTACTTC
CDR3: CASSPNRGQGSYEQYF

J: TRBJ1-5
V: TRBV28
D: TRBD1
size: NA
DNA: TGTGCCAGCAGCCACGCAGGGGGCAGTTGGGAAAGCAATCAGCCCCAGCATTTT
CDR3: CASSHAGGSWESNQPQHF

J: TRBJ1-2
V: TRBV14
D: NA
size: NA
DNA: TGTGCCAGCAGCCAACTCGAGTCGGGACGCTCTAACTATGGCTACACCTTC
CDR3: CASSQLESGRSNYGYTF

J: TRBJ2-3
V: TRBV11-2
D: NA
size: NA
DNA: TGTGCCAGCAGCGCGGTCGGGGTTCTCACAGATACGCAGTATTTT
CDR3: CASSAVGVLTDTQYF

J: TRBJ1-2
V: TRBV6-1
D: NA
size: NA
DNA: TGTGCCAGCAGTGAAGGAGTTTATAGATCTGGCTACACCTTC
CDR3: CASSEGVYRSGYTF

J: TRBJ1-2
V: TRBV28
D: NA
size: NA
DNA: TGTGCCAGCACCCCCCCTCGATTTGGTGGCTACACCTTC
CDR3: CASTPPRFGGYTF

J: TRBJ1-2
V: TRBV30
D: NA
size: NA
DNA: TGTGCCTGGAGTGTATGGGTTTATGGCTACACCTTC
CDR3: CAWSVWVYGYTF

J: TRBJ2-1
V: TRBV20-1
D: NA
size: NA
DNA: TGCAGTGCTCCCCAACTAGTAGAGCAGTTCTTC
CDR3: CSAPQLVEQFF

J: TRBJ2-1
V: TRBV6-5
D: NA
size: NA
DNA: TGTGCCAGCAGAGGGGATAGCTACAATGAGCAGTTCTTC
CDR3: CASRGDSYNEQFF

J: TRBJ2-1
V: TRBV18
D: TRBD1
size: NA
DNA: TGTGCCAGCTCCCTTGAGACAGGGCGATACAATGAGCAGTTCTTC
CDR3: CASSLETGRYNEQFF

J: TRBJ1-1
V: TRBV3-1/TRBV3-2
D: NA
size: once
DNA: TGTGCCAGCAGCCATGGGGCAAGTACTGAAGCTTTCTTT
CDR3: CASSHGASTEAFF

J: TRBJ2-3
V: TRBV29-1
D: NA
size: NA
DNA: TGCAGCGTTGTTTGGTTTAGCACAGATACGCAGTATTTT
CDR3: CSVVWFSTDTQYF

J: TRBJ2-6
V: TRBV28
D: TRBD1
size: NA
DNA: TGTGCCAGCAGTCCCGACAGGGCTGGGGCCAACGTCCTGACTTTC
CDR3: CASSPDRAGANVLTF

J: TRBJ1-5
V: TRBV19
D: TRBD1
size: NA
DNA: TGTGCCAGTAGTATAGATCCGACAGGGAGTCATCAGCCCCAGCATTTT
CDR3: CASSIDPTGSHQPQHF

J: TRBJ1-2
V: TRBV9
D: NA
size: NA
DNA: TGTGCCAGCAGCGTCGATCACGAGGGGACCTATGGCTACACCTTC
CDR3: CASSVDHEGTYGYTF

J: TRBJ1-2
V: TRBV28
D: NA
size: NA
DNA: TGTGCCAGCACCGCTCCCAGTTTTGGGCTTTTCGAGGGCTACACCTTC
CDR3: CASTAPSFGLFEGYTF

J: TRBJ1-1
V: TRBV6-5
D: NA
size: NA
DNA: TGTGCCAGCAGTTACAGGGTATCGAACACTGAAGCTTTCTTT
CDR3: CASSYRVSNTEAFF

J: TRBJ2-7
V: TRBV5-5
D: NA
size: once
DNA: TGTGCCAGCAGCCTGCTTCCCGACAGGTCCAACGAGCAGTACTTC
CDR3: CASSLLPDRSNEQYF

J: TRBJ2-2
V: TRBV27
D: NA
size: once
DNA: TGTGCCAGCAGTTGGAGGGCCGGGGAGCTGTTTTTT
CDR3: CASSWRAGELFF

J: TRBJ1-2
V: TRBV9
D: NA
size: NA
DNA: TGTGCCAGCAGCGTTGACGGGTCCTCTGATGGCTACACCTTC
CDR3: CASSVDGSSDGYTF

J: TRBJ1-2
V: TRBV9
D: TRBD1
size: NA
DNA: TGTGCCAGCAGCCGGGACAGAAACTATGGCTACACCTTC
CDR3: CASSRDRNYGYTF

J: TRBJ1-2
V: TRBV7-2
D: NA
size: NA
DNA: TGTGCCAGCAGCTTAGATCTTTGGGACACCATCTATGGCTACACCTTC
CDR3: CASSLDLWDTIYGYTF

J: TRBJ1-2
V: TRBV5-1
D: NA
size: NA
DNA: TGCGCCAGCAGCCTCTTATTCGGATCCGTTATCCGGTATGGCTACACCTTC
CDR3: CASSLLFGSVIRYGYTF

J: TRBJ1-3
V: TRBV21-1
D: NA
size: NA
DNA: TGTGCCAGCAGCACCGGACGGTACTCTGGAAACACCATATATTTT
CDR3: CASSTGRYSGNTIYF